These T cell receptor beta chains were read from a single sample in a study of response to subunit inactivated influenza vaccine. TCRdb redid the calling of the RT-PCR reads with MiXCR, one entry per CDR3 protein. The sample has around 790,000 distinct CDR3 sequences, 21% seen once; the top ten hold more than 8.5%. The source material was PBMCs from blood, sampled about 5 days after vaccination. These receptors originate from a man in his forties or fifties who received an inactivated influenza vaccine. Each CDR3 is given with its conserved first and last residue. D genes are given only for firm matches. A row's size may be missing; if present it is once, few, many or a size class.

>TRBV7-2|TRBJ2-5|-|TRBD1
TGTGCCAGCAGCCTTAGACAGGGCCAGGGGGAGACCCAGTACTTC
CASSLRQGQGETQYF
>TRBV27|TRBJ2-7|few|-
TGTGCCAGCAGTGTTTTTGCCGTCAGCGACTACGAGCAGTACTTC
CASSVFAVSDYEQYF
>TRBV7-2|TRBJ2-4|many|-
TGTGCCAGCAGCCCCTCGTTAGCCAAAAACATTCAGTACTTC
CASSPSLAKNIQYF
>TRBV7-2|TRBJ2-1|many|TRBD2
TGTGCCAGCAGCTCACAGACTAGCGGCCACAATGAGCAGTTCTTC
CASSSQTSGHNEQFF
>TRBV30|TRBJ1-5|-|-
TGTGCCTGGAGTGTGCAGTCGGATCAGCCCCAGCATTTT
CAWSVQSDQPQHF
>TRBV30|TRBJ2-2|-|TRBD2
TGTGCCTGGAGTAGGGAGGGACCGTCGAACACCGGGGAGCTGTTTTTT
CAWSREGPSNTGELFF
>TRBV5-1|TRBJ2-5|many|TRBD1
TGCGCCAGCAGCTTGGACAGGGGCGGAGAGACCCAGTACTTC
CASSLDRGGETQYF
>TRBV5-1|TRBJ2-1|few|-
TGCGCCAGCAGCCTCTTGCCACGAAGTAATGAGCAGTTCTTC
CASSLLPRSNEQFF
>TRBV20-1|TRBJ2-1|-|-
TGCAGTGCCCCCTCCGGGGCGTCCGGTTACAATGAGCAGTTCTTC
CSAPSGASGYNEQFF
>TRBV4-2|TRBJ2-3|-|-
TGTGCCAGCAGCCCACTAATCACAGATACGCAGTATTTT
CASSPLITDTQYF
>TRBV25-1|TRBJ2-5|many|-
TGTGCCAGCAGTGATCCTCTTGACCGGACCCACCAAGAGACCCAGTACTTC
CASSDPLDRTHQETQYF
>TRBV4-1|TRBJ2-5|few|TRBD1
TGCGCCAGCAGCCAACAACAGGGGTACCAAGAGACCCAGTACTTC
CASSQQQGYQETQYF
>TRBV7-6|TRBJ2-3|few|-
TGTGCCACCAGCGCCGGGGAGCCATATACGCAGTATTTT
CATSAGEPYTQYF
>TRBV12-3/TRBV12-4|TRBJ2-3|-|-
TGTGCCAGCAGTTTTCAGGGTCGGGTCGATACGCAGTATTTT
CASSFQGRVDTQYF
>TRBV20-1|TRBJ2-3|-|-
TGCAGTGCTAGAGAGATACGGATGGCTAGCGCAGATACGCAGTATTTT
CSAREIRMASADTQYF
>TRBV20-1|TRBJ2-7|few|-
TGCAGTGCTAGAGTACAAACCCTTAGCTCCTACGAGCAGTACTTC
CSARVQTLSSYEQYF
>TRBV20-1|TRBJ2-7|-|TRBD1
TGCAGTGCTAGCGGATTGACAGGGGGATTATACGAGCAGTACTTC
CSASGLTGGLYEQYF
>TRBV2|TRBJ2-7|-|TRBD2
TGTGCCAGCAGCGAGAGCGGGAGAGTCAACGAGCAGTACTTC
CASSESGRVNEQYF
>TRBV11-1|TRBJ2-3|-|-
TGTGCCAGCAGCCGTGTTATTCAGTCTCTGAGGGAGCCGCAGTATTTT
CASSRVIQSLREPQYF
>TRBV28|TRBJ2-3|-|-
TGTGCCAGCATCTCGGTACAGTCGAGCACAGATACGCAGTATTTT
CASISVQSSTDTQYF
>TRBV7-8|TRBJ2-1|few|-
TGTGCCAGCAGCGAACGGACGGGGTCCTACAATGAGCAGTTCTTC
CASSERTGSYNEQFF
>TRBV6-1|TRBJ2-5|few|-
TGTGCCAGCAGCACAGGCAGCTTTGGAGAGACCCAGTACTTC
CASSTGSFGETQYF
>TRBV6-5|TRBJ1-5|-|-
TGTGCCAGCAGTTATCGGGTGGAAACCAATCAGCCCCAGCATTTT
CASSYRVETNQPQHF
>TRBV15|TRBJ1-1|few|-
TGTGCCACCAGCAGAGATATCACGAACACTGAAGCTTTCTTT
CATSRDITNTEAFF